Described below is a single T cell receptor (beta chain) sequence and its context. Its antigen remains unidentified. Measured with immunoSEQ multiplex PCR; TCRdb has only the in-frame clones, and not every one. Among 57,000 or so clones listed, 91% were seen once. Germline V gene sequence: CDR1 MDHEN, CDR2 SYDVKM. The V end lost 5 bases, the J end lost 1 base, and 5 bases lay between the germline ends. The CDR3 length is 12 residues. This sample stems from a study of OX40 agonist ivuxolimab in advanced cancers. At the level of the study: A diagnosis of hepatocellular carcinoma, melanoma, renal cell or head and neck cancer was present in dose-escalation patients.

The study's findings and limits: Among the lowest peripheral clonal expansion occurred in 0.1-3.0 mg/kg partial responders. A proportion of nonresponders additionally exhibited low normalized T-cell clonal expansion.

The sequence came from an adult with an advanced solid tumor such as melanoma, head and neck, liver or kidney cancer. The chain employs TRBV28 and TRBJ2-5; D not certain. Sample: CD4+ or CD8+ T cells sorted from blood, taken in a trial of the OX40 agonist ivuxolimab. CDR3 sequence: CASSERQETQYF. CDR3 nucleotide sequence: TGTGCCAGCAGTGAGCGCCAAGAGACCCAGTACTTC.